The 14 T cell receptor beta chains presented below share a single source sample, sequenced in a study of blood T cells in healthy people across ages. Sample-barcoded 5' priming and a J-beta primer mix drove a second PCR of roughly 7 to 11 cycles. Via MiXCR, TCRdb re-called the 5' RACE reads, giving one row per CDR3 protein. The data contain 1.5 million to 1.8 million distinct CDR3 sequences, 40% to 45% of them singletons. Sequencing was done on a sample of blood. The source of these receptors is a woman aged 18-29 years in good health.

The chain has TRBV5-1 and TRBJ1-2, with TRBD1 matching 8 bases. The CDR3 contains 18 residues. Germline V CDR1 and CDR2: SGHRS, YFSETQ. Losses at the gene ends were 0 bases for V and 4 bases for J; bases not matched to a gene: 14. The CDR3 DNA reads TGCGCCAGCAGCTTGGGGTCTGGACAGGGCTCCGGTGGCTATGGCTACACCTTC. It codes for CASSLGSGQGSGGYGYTF. Using reference TRBV5-1 and TRBJ1-2 for the parts outside the CDR3, the full variable domain is KAGVTQTPRYLIKTRGQQVTLSCSPISGHRSVSWYQQTPGQGLQFLFEYFSETQRNKGNFPGRFSGRQFSNSRSEMNVSTLELGDSALYLCASSLGSGQGSGGYGYTFGSGTRLTVV.

In its sample, this clonotype was seen a few times. The J gene is TRBJ2-3, the V gene TRBV25-1; D may correspond to TRBD1 or TRBD2 (5 bases each). Germline-derived CDR1 and CDR2 are MGHDK and SYGVNS. The CDR3 length is 17 residues. The V end was cut by 2 bases, the J end by 5 bases, with 20 bases between. The CDR3 is CASSEHSQGPWGDTQYF. The DNA for the CDR3 is TGTGCCAGCAGTGAACACTCGCAGGGACCCTGGGGAGATACGCAGTATTTT.

This clonotype has at least ten counts. V usage is TRBV12-3 or TRBV12-4 and J usage is TRBJ1-5, with D unclear. V was clipped by 0 bases and J by 1 base, with 7 bases between them. This CDR3 has 15 residues. The DNA for the CDR3 is TGTGCCAGCAGTTTAGCAAGCCACAGCAATCAGCCCCAGCATTTT. Residues: CASSLASHSNQPQHF.

This clonotype was observed many times. This chain links TRBV7-2 with TRBJ2-3; 9 bases fit TRBD2. Unmatched junction bases numbered 10, after V lost 3 bases and J lost 0 bases. The germline V gene has CDR1 SGHTA and CDR2 FQGNSA. The CDR3 consists of 18 residues. The CDR3 DNA sequence: TGTGCCAGCAGCTTGACGGGACTAGCAGGTTCTAGCACAGATACGCAGTATTTT. It is translated as CASSLTGLAGSSTDTQYF. Full variable domain (remainder filled in from reference TRBV7-2 and TRBJ2-3): GAGVSQSPSNKVTEKGKDVELRCDPISGHTALYWYRQSLGQGLEFLIYFQGNSAPDKSGLPSDRFSAERTGGSVSTLTIQRTQQEDSAVYLCASSLTGLAGSSTDTQYFGPGTRLTVL.

This clonotype was seen only a few times. It may be a read error: a sequence one base away is much more abundant. The chain joins TRBV2 to TRBJ2-7; 8 bases fit TRBD1. The CDR3 is 14 amino acids. Unmatched junction bases numbered 6, after V lost 4 bases and J lost 4 bases. CDR1 SNHLY and CDR2 FYNNEI come from the germline V gene. In DNA, the CDR3 is TGTGCCAGCAGTGCCGTGACAGGGGCATACGAGCAGTACTTC. It is translated as CASSAVTGAYEQYF.

The V call is TRBV6-6, the J call TRBJ2-7; no definite D call. V was cut by 6 bases and J by 5 bases, with 17 bases left in between. The CDR3 is 14 amino acids. Germline V gene lookup returns CDR1 MNHNY and CDR2 SVGAGI (reference sequence). CDR3 sequence: CASRNGIQSDEQYF. DNA for the CDR3: TGTGCCAGCAGAAACGGAATTCAGAGCGACGAGCAGTACTTC.

This clonotype was counted only a few times. The chain uses TRBV15 and TRBJ1-5; D might be TRBD1 (5 bases). V gave up 2 bases and J gave up 2 bases, with 10 bases separating them. The CDR3 is made up of 15 amino acids. The germline V gene encodes CDR1 LNHNV and CDR2 YYDKDF (reference sequence). CDR3: CATSRLSTGNQPQHF. CDR3 nucleotide sequence: TGTGCCACCAGCAGACTCTCGACAGGCAATCAGCCCCAGCATTTT.

The chain joins TRBV20-1 to TRBJ1-2, with 7 bases matching TRBD1. The germline V gene has CDR1 DFQATT and CDR2 SNEGSKA (reference sequence). Germline trimming cut 0 bases from V and 0 bases from J; bases unmatched to any gene: 7. This CDR3 is built from 16 residues. The DNA of the CDR3 is TGCAGTGCTAGAGACCCAAACAGGGGAACTAACTATGGCTACACCTTC. Its protein is CSARDPNRGTNYGYTF.

The chain joins TRBV23-1 to TRBJ1-2, with D perhaps matching TRBD1 (6 bases). TRBV23-1 carries the ORF label, with uncertain function. This CDR3 has 16 amino acids. The V end lost 0 bases, the J end lost 0 bases, and 11 bases lay between the germline ends. This CDR3 reads CASSQSRTETNYGYTF. CDR3 nucleotide sequence: TGCGCCAGCAGTCAATCCCGGACAGAGACTAACTATGGCTACACCTTC.

The V gene is TRBV21-1, the J gene TRBJ2-3; TRBD1, as called in the table, went unchecked against the DNA. TRBV21-1 is shown as a pseudogene. This CDR3 spans 15 amino acids. The CDR3 DNA follows: TGTGCCAGTAGAGGACTGCCCTGTTACACAGATACGCAGTATTTT. It codes for CASRGLPCYTDTQYF.

This clonotype appeared a few times. One junction end disagrees with the germline gene, perhaps due to a read error. This chain links TRBV4-3 with TRBJ1-2, with 7 bases identical to TRBD1. The CDR3 extends over 16 amino acids. Germline CDR1 LGHNA, CDR2 YSLEER. DNA for the CDR3: TGCGCCAGCAGCCAAGATTACAGGGGAACTAACTATGGCTATACCTTC. It yields the protein CASSQDYRGTNYGYTF.

The chain combines TRBV29-1 with TRBJ2-1; unclear D gene. Between the trimmed V and J ends, which lost 7 bases and 1 base, there was a span of 14 bases. From germline, CDR1 is SQVTM and CDR2 ANQGSEA. This CDR3 region has 14 residues. The CDR3 coding sequence is TGCAGCGCTGCAAGAAGGATTTCCTACAATGAGCAGTTCTTC. It is translated as CSAARRISYNEQFF.

There are a few counts of this clonotype. The CDR3: CASSYHLYNEQFF. The CDR3 DNA is TGTGCCAGCAGTTACCACTTATACAATGAGCAGTTCTTC. J is TRBJ2-1 and V is TRBV6-2 or TRBV6-3; no clear D gene. The CDR3 spans 13 residues. Germline V lookup: CDR1 MNHEY, CDR2 SVGEGT. Deletions cut 2 bases from V and 4 bases from J, with 6 bases between.

In its sample, this clonotype was seen a few times. The V call is TRBV5-4, the J call TRBJ2-3; D ambiguous. This CDR3 spans 13 amino acids. Trimming stripped 8 bases from V and 2 bases from J, with 12 bases between. The germline V gene encodes CDR1 SGHNT and CDR2 YYREEE (reference sequence). The CDR3 sequence: CASQDGNTDTQYF. The CDR3 DNA sequence: TGTGCCAGTCAAGATGGGAACACAGATACGCAGTATTTT.